These 9 T cell receptor beta chains were all obtained from the same sample, sequenced in a study of blood T cell repertoires in COVID-19. Profiling relied on immunoSEQ multiplex PCR, and the TCRdb table lists in-frame clones only, not all of them. Here the sample spans under 250,000 clones, 86% being singletons. Material for sequencing was peripheral blood. The source is a man older than 75 with acute or convalescent COVID-19.

This clone was seen a handful of times. The chain links TRBV28 to TRBJ1-4; D ambiguous. The CDR3 runs to 10 residues. Germline V gene data show CDR1 as MDHEN and CDR2 as SYDVKM. Between the trimmed V and J ends, which lost 10 bases and 5 bases, there was a span of 5 bases. CDR3 residues: CATLNEKLFF. The CDR3 bases are TGTGCCACGTTAAATGAAAAACTGTTTTTT.

The V gene is TRBV27, the J gene TRBJ1-5, with TRBD1 matching 7 bases. Trimming cost V 5 bases and J 6 bases; bases outside gene matches: 4. From germline, CDR1 is MNHEY and CDR2 SMNVEV (reference sequence). The CDR3 is 13 residues long. DNA for the CDR3: TGTGCCAGCAGTCACACAGGGGTTCAGCCCCAGCATTTT. Amino acid sequence: CASSHTGVQPQHF.

J is TRBJ2-1 and V is TRBV7-9; the match to TRBD2 covers 9 bases. V was clipped by 5 bases and J by 6 bases; unmatched bases: 11. This CDR3 is 16 amino acids long. CDR1 and CDR2 from the germline V gene are SEHNR and FQNEAQ (reference sequence). CDR3 in DNA: TGTGCCAGCAGCCCCGGGAGGCTAGCGGGGTCCAATGAGCAGTTCTTC. It is translated as CASSPGRLAGSNEQFF.

The chain combines TRBV5-4 with TRBJ1-2; a possible D gene is TRBD1 (5 bases). The V gene's germline CDR1 is SGHNT and CDR2 YYREEE (reference sequence). Trimming took off 2 bases at V and 2 bases at J, with 10 bases between the two ends. The CDR3 sequence is 14 residues long. The CDR3 here is CASSFGGLNYGYTF. CDR3 nucleotide sequence: TGTGCCAGCAGCTTCGGGGGTTTAAACTATGGCTACACCTTC.

The chain employs TRBV28 and TRBJ2-6, with 8 positions matching TRBD1. The CDR3 is 15 residues long. The V gene end was trimmed by 6 bases and the J gene end by 1 base; junction bases not matched to a gene: 2. Per germline, CDR1 MDHEN and CDR2 SYDVKM. Here the CDR3 DNA reads TGTGCCAGCAGCAGACAGGGGTCTGGGGCCAACGTCCTGACTTTC. Protein product: CASSRQGSGANVLTF.

The chain recombines TRBV2 with TRBJ1-5; D may be TRBD1 (5 bases). Trimming cost V 3 bases and J 4 bases, with 16 bases left between them. Germline CDR1 SNHLY, CDR2 FYNNEI. The CDR3 runs 16 residues. The CDR3 DNA sequence: TGTGCCAGCAGTGAGGGGGGACGGAGAAGAAATCAGCCCCAGCATTTT. It yields the protein CASSEGGRRRNQPQHF.

As to this clone: Other DNA sequences in this sample translate to the same CDR3. This rearrangement joins TRBV28 to TRBJ2-5; D is unclear. V gave up 7 bases and J gave up 4 bases, with 7 bases separating them. This CDR3 has 11 amino acids. CDR1 and CDR2 (germline): MDHEN, SYDVKM. CDR3 nucleotides: TGTGCCAGCACCGAGAGAGAGACCCAGTACTTC. Protein sequence: CASTERETQYF.

Of note for this clone: The sample has other DNA sequences that encode this CDR3 too. The V gene is TRBV6-5, the J gene TRBJ1-5; D gene ambiguous. The V end lost 0 bases, the J end lost 4 bases, and 7 bases lay between the germline ends. Per the germline V gene, CDR1 is MNHEY and CDR2 is SVGAGI. This CDR3 is built from 14 residues. CDR3: CASSYSSGNQPQHF. The DNA for the CDR3 is TGTGCCAGCAGTTACTCGTCGGGGAATCAGCCCCAGCATTTT.

This chain connects TRBV6-2 or TRBV6-3 to TRBJ2-1; D is perhaps TRBD1 (5 bases). V lost 5 bases to trimming and J lost 0 bases, with 20 bases between them. The germline gives CDR1 MNHEY, CDR2 SVGEGT. The CDR3 totals 18 residues. The CDR3 sequence: CASSHTRPRGLSYNEQFF. The DNA of the CDR3 is TGTGCCAGCAGTCACACCAGGCCAAGGGGCCTCTCCTACAATGAGCAGTTCTTC.